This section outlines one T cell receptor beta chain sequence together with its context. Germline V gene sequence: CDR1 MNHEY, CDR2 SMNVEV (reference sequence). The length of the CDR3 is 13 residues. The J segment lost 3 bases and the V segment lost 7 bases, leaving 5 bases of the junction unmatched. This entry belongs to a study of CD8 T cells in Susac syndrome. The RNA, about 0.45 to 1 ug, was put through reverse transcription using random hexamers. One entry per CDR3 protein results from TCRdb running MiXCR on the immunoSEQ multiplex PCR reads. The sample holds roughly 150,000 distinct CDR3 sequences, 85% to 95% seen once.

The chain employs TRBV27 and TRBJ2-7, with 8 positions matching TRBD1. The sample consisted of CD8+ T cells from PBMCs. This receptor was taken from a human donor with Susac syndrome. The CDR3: CASTLGQGYEQYF. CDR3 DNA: TGTGCCAGCACCCTCGGACAGGGCTACGAGCAGTACTTC.